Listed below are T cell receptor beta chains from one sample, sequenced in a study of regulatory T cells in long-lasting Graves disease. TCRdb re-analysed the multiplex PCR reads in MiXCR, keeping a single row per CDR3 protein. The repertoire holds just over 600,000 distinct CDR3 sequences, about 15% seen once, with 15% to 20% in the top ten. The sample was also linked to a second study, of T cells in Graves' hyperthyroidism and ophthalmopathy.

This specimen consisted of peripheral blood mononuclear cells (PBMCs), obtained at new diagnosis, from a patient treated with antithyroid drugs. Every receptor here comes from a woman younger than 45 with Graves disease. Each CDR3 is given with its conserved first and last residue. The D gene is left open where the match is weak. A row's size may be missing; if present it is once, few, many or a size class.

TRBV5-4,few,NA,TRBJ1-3,TGTGCCAGCAGCTTGGACGCGGACGCCGGGAACACCATATATTTT,CASSLDADAGNTIYF
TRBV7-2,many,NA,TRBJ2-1,TGTGCCAGCAGCTTAGAAGTGGGATCCGCAAGGGAGCAGTTCTTC,CASSLEVGSAREQFF
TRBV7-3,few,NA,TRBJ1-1,TGTGCCAGCAGCTTAACGTCCTTGACGGTCACTGAAGCTTTCTTT,CASSLTSLTVTEAFF
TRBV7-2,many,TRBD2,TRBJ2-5,TGTGCCAGCAGCTTAGACACTAGCGGGAGTTTACGACGAGAGACCCAGTACTTC,CASSLDTSGSLRRETQYF
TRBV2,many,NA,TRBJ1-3,TGTGCCAGCCGTCCGGGGGCATCGGGAAACACCATATATTTT,CASRPGASGNTIYF
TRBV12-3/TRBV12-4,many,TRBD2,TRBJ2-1,TGTGCCAGCAGTACTAGCGCCCAGAACTGGGGACAGTTCTTC,CASSTSAQNWGQFF
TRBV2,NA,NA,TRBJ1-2,TGTGCCAGCAGCAGCCGCAGGGGAGGCTACACCTTC,CASSSRRGGYTF
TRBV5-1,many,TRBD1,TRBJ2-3,TGCGCCAGCAGCCTCGGACAGGAGACAGATACGCAGTATTTT,CASSLGQETDTQYF
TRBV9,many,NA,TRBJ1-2,TGTGCCAGCAGCGTTAGTGGGACATCTTATGGCTACACCTTC,CASSVSGTSYGYTF
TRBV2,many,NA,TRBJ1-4,TGTGCCAGCAGTGAATCGGGGGCGAGTGGTGAAAAACTGTTTTTT,CASSESGASGEKLFF